The rows below give T cell receptor beta chains drawn from one sample of a study of blood T cells in healthy people across ages. TCRdb fed the 5' RACE reads into MiXCR, producing one record per CDR3 protein. Seen here are some 800,000 distinct CDR3 sequences, just under 25% observed once, and the top ten hold under 4%. The sample was also linked to a second study, of T cells of mothers and their children.

The sample comprised blood. All receptors derive from a boy younger than 18 in good health. Both conserved end residues are part of each CDR3. A D gene is named only where the DNA matches it firmly. A clone size is listed for some rows: how often the clone was seen (once, few, many), or a class if it is expanded.

TGTGCCAGCAGCTTATCTGGCAGGCGGAGCAATCAGCCCCAGCATTTT,CASSLSGRRSNQPQHF,TRBV7-6,TRBJ1-5,few,-
TGTGCCAGCAGCTTGGGAGGTACAGGGGACGAGCAGTTCTTC,CASSLGGTGDEQFF,TRBV5-6,TRBJ2-1,-,TRBD1
TGTGCCACCAGCAGAGAAACCCGGACAGCAGAAGTGCTTTATGGCTACACCTTC,CATSRETRTAEVLYGYTF,TRBV15,TRBJ1-2,few,-
TGTGCCAGCAACCGGGTTGGGGGGGTAGACGAGCAGTACTTC,CASNRVGGVDEQYF,TRBV9,TRBJ2-7,-,TRBD2
TGTGCCAGCAGCTTAGTTGGGACAGGGGGTAAGAATGAGCAGTTCTTC,CASSLVGTGGKNEQFF,TRBV11-2,TRBJ2-1,-,TRBD1
TGTGCCAGCAGCCAAGCCTGGGACAGGGTCTCAGGAAACACCATATATTTT,CASSQAWDRVSGNTIYF,TRBV4-2,TRBJ1-3,few,TRBD1
TGTGCCAGCAGATCAACAGGGCCGACGCAGAACAATGAGCAGTTCTTC,CASRSTGPTQNNEQFF,TRBV7-9,TRBJ2-1,-,-
TGTGCCAGCAGCTTAGTCGAAGGACAGGGTGAATTCGGTGAAAAACTGTTTTTT,CASSLVEGQGEFGEKLFF,TRBV7-8,TRBJ1-4,few,TRBD1
TGTGCCAGCAGCAAAGCGCTAGGGGAACTTAGCTCTGGGGCCAACGTCCTGACTTTC,CASSKALGELSSGANVLTF,TRBV21-1,TRBJ2-6,few,-
TGCGCCAGCAGCCAAGGCTTAGGCGGAAGCTCCTACGAGCAGTACTTC,CASSQGLGGSSYEQYF,TRBV4-1,TRBJ2-7,-,-
TGCGCCAGCAGCTTACTTCCGGGACAATGGGACAATGAGCAGTTCTTC,CASSLLPGQWDNEQFF,TRBV5-1,TRBJ2-1,few,-
TGTGCTAGCAGCGTAGGGACTAACTCCTACAATGAGCAGTTCTTC,CASSVGTNSYNEQFF,TRBV7-7,TRBJ2-1,-,TRBD2
TGTGCCAGCAGCTCGAGGACTAGCGGGCCTTTGTTCTTC,CASSSRTSGPLFF,TRBV11-2,TRBJ2-5,-,TRBD2
TGTGCCACCAGTCGGCTCGTACTAACGGACAATGAGCAGTTCTTC,CATSRLVLTDNEQFF,TRBV15,TRBJ2-1,-,-
TGTGCCAGCAGTTACCCAGGGAGGAACACCGGGGAGCTGTTTTTT,CASSYPGRNTGELFF,TRBV6-2/TRBV6-3,TRBJ2-2,-,-